This T cell receptor beta chain emerged from a study of lymphopenia after photon versus proton radiotherapy (dated by TCRdb to the late 2010s). For the wider study: In patients with gastrointestinal tumors who developed high-grade lymphopenia, the study compared the immunological effects of photon radiation therapy with those of proton radiation therapy. The cohort comprised more than 15 patients with gastrointestinal tumors who received either photon or proton therapy and then developed lymphopenia. The goal of the study was to describe how the two radiation modalities differ in their effects on the immune system.

Unmatched junction bases come to 4, with V trimmed by 2 bases and J by 11 bases. The CDR3 starts with the cysteine, ends with the phenylalanine, and has 12 residues. Of all the DNA, just the CDR3 is kept, 36 bases in frame from base 1. CDR1 SGHTA and CDR2 FQGNSA are derived from the germline V gene. As to this clone: This receptor's antigen is unknown. There are no base qualities to consult, and no much larger clone falls within one base.

Libraries came from the immunoSEQ multiplex PCR assay. T cell repertoires were profiled with deep sequencing of rearranged TCR beta loci together with multiparametric flow cytometry. In its TCRdb copy, this immuneACCESS table keeps in-frame sequences only and misses some clones. Where compared with another copy, unresolved V genes explain less than half of these, and the others have no known cause. The sample table shows around 70,000 clones, and roughly 91% are seen once. The ten largest account for approximately 2.9% of the sample. Broader findings and caveats from the paper: The survival association was assessed only in patients who died, and better survival with proton therapy was presented by the authors as a possibility rather than a demonstrated result. Relative stability during treatment was observed in proton-treated patients, whereas loss of naive T cells and TCR diversity and gain of effector/memory populations were observed in photon-treated patients. Across the cohort, an inverse correlation was found between a larger post-nadir drop in TCR diversity and overall survival time among patients who died. Once the lymphocyte count had reached its nadir, the repertoires of photon-treated patients showed oligoclonal expansion, particularly of CD8+ Temra cells, and this expansion drove the decline in diversity.

The sample in question was peripheral blood, obtained from a patient treated with photon-based radiotherapy. Recombination joined TRBV7-2 with TRBJ2-3, and 7 junctional nucleotides match TRBD1. The receptor's source is a woman in her 70s with pancreatic cancer. The bases are TGTGCCAGCAGCTTAAGTACAGGGGTGCAGTATTTT. Its protein reads: CASSLSTGVQYF.